This is a list of T cell receptor beta chains from one sample in a study of T-cell reconstitution after alpha-beta-depleted transplantation in children. A single record per CDR3 protein comes from TCRdb applying MiXCR to the PCR reads. Among about 580,000 distinct CDR3 sequences, under 30% were seen once, and the ten largest hold 13% to 15%. This specimen was PBMCs, mostly from graft donor cells, taken 360 days after TCRalphabeta/CD19-depleted stem cell transplant. Receptors were obtained from a boy in the first two years of life who had a stem cell transplant for acute myeloid leukemia, so the T cells may come from the graft donor. The CDR3 runs from the conserved cysteine through the conserved F or W. Fields, in order: clone size, V gene, J gene, D gene, CDR3 DNA, CDR3 protein. A D gene is named only where the DNA matches it firmly. Clone size is not always given. Where it is, it says once, few, many or a class for expanded clones.

clone size: -; V gene: TRBV29-1; J gene: TRBJ2-2; D gene: -; CDR3 DNA: TGCAGCGTTGAAGATCTTCGAGGACGGTACACCGGGGAGCTGTTTTTT; CDR3 protein: CSVEDLRGRYTGELFF
clone size: many; V gene: TRBV12-3/TRBV12-4; J gene: TRBJ2-5; D gene: TRBD1; CDR3 DNA: TGTGCCAGCAGTGAAGACAGGGACCAAGAGACCCAGTACTTC; CDR3 protein: CASSEDRDQETQYF
clone size: few; V gene: TRBV12-3/TRBV12-4; J gene: TRBJ2-3; D gene: -; CDR3 DNA: TGTGCCAGCAGTCCCCTACCTCCCCCTACGCAGTATTTT; CDR3 protein: CASSPLPPPTQYF
clone size: many; V gene: TRBV6-1; J gene: TRBJ2-1; D gene: TRBD1; CDR3 DNA: TGTGCCAGCGCGAGGCAGGGGGCGTTTCGTGAGCAGTTCTTC; CDR3 protein: CASARQGAFREQFF
clone size: many; V gene: TRBV25-1; J gene: TRBJ2-4; D gene: -; CDR3 DNA: TGTGCCAGCAGTGAGGGGTTAGCCAAAAACATTCAGTACTTC; CDR3 protein: CASSEGLAKNIQYF
clone size: many; V gene: TRBV12-3/TRBV12-4; J gene: TRBJ2-1; D gene: -; CDR3 DNA: TGTGCCAGCAGTCCTACTAGCATCGATGAGCAGTTCTTC; CDR3 protein: CASSPTSIDEQFF
clone size: -; V gene: TRBV5-6; J gene: TRBJ2-4; D gene: -; CDR3 DNA: TGTGCCAGCAGCTTCCCCAAGGCAGCCAAAAACATTCAGTACTTC; CDR3 protein: CASSFPKAAKNIQYF
clone size: -; V gene: TRBV7-3; J gene: TRBJ1-1; D gene: -; CDR3 DNA: TGTGCCAGCAGCTTAACGGCGGGGGGCACTGAAGCTTTCTTT; CDR3 protein: CASSLTAGGTEAFF
clone size: -; V gene: TRBV20-1; J gene: TRBJ1-1; D gene: -; CDR3 DNA: TGCAGTATTTCTGTTTCTTTGGTACTCACTGAAGCTTTCTTT; CDR3 protein: CSISVSLVLTEAFF
clone size: -; V gene: TRBV20-1; J gene: TRBJ2-7; D gene: -; CDR3 DNA: TGCAGTGCTAGAGATACGGGACGGCCCTACGAGCAGTACTTC; CDR3 protein: CSARDTGRPYEQYF
clone size: many; V gene: TRBV20-1; J gene: TRBJ2-1; D gene: -; CDR3 DNA: TGCAGTGCTTCGTCCACCTACTACAATGAGCAGTTCTTC; CDR3 protein: CSASSTYYNEQFF
clone size: many; V gene: TRBV20-1; J gene: TRBJ2-3; D gene: TRBD2; CDR3 DNA: TGCAGTGCTAGCGGGGGGGCGTTCACAGATACGCAGTATTTT; CDR3 protein: CSASGGAFTDTQYF
clone size: -; V gene: TRBV5-1; J gene: TRBJ2-2; D gene: TRBD2; CDR3 DNA: TGCGCCAGCAAACAACTAGCGGGGAACACCGGGGAGCTGTTTTTT; CDR3 protein: CASKQLAGNTGELFF
clone size: many; V gene: TRBV12-3/TRBV12-4; J gene: TRBJ2-1; D gene: TRBD2; CDR3 DNA: TGTGCCAGCAGGGGTCACGGGACTAGCGGGGGGAAGCAGTTCTTC; CDR3 protein: CASRGHGTSGGKQFF
clone size: -; V gene: TRBV29-1; J gene: TRBJ1-3; D gene: -; CDR3 DNA: TGCAGCGTTGGATTACCGACTGGAAACACCATATATTTT; CDR3 protein: CSVGLPTGNTIYF
clone size: few; V gene: TRBV20-1; J gene: TRBJ2-1; D gene: -; CDR3 DNA: TGCAGTGCTAGAGATAGGGCTAGAGCTTGGCATGAGCAGTTCTTC; CDR3 protein: CSARDRARAWHEQFF
clone size: many; V gene: TRBV15; J gene: TRBJ2-7; D gene: -; CDR3 DNA: TGTGCCACCAGCAGAGATGTGTCGGGCTACGAGCAGTACTTC; CDR3 protein: CATSRDVSGYEQYF
clone size: -; V gene: TRBV25-1; J gene: TRBJ2-3; D gene: -; CDR3 DNA: TGTGCCAGCAGTGCCGTGTGGGGGGCAACTAGCACAGATACGCAGTATTTT; CDR3 protein: CASSAVWGATSTDTQYF
clone size: few; V gene: TRBV15; J gene: TRBJ2-1; D gene: -; CDR3 DNA: TGTGCCACCAGCACGTACCAGGGCAATGAGCAGTTCTTC; CDR3 protein: CATSTYQGNEQFF
clone size: many; V gene: TRBV28; J gene: TRBJ2-5; D gene: -; CDR3 DNA: TGTGCCAGCCTCGGAGGGGAGACCCAGTACTTC; CDR3 protein: CASLGGETQYF
clone size: many; V gene: TRBV20-1; J gene: TRBJ2-3; D gene: TRBD2; CDR3 DNA: TGCAGTGCGTCGACTAGCGGGGAAGGTGATACGCAGTATTTT; CDR3 protein: CSASTSGEGDTQYF
clone size: many; V gene: TRBV29-1; J gene: TRBJ2-3; D gene: -; CDR3 DNA: TGCAGCGCCTGGAGGGGGTTCGGCGATACGCAGTATTTT; CDR3 protein: CSAWRGFGDTQYF
clone size: many; V gene: TRBV12-3/TRBV12-4; J gene: TRBJ2-1; D gene: TRBD2; CDR3 DNA: TGTGCCAGCAGCCCGGGACTAGCGGGGGGCCGCAGTGAGCAGTTCTTC; CDR3 protein: CASSPGLAGGRSEQFF
clone size: many; V gene: TRBV7-9; J gene: TRBJ2-5; D gene: -; CDR3 DNA: TGTGCCAGCAGTCTTAGTATAGAGCAAGAGACCCAGTACTTC; CDR3 protein: CASSLSIEQETQYF
clone size: -; V gene: TRBV20-1; J gene: TRBJ2-1; D gene: -; CDR3 DNA: TGCAGTGCTAGCGGAACAGGGATCCTCAATGAGCAGTTCTTC; CDR3 protein: CSASGTGILNEQFF
clone size: -; V gene: TRBV10-3; J gene: TRBJ2-1; D gene: TRBD2; CDR3 DNA: TGTGCCATCAGTGAAGGCGGGGGGTACAATGAGCAGTTCTTC; CDR3 protein: CAISEGGGYNEQFF
clone size: many; V gene: TRBV29-1; J gene: TRBJ2-3; D gene: TRBD2; CDR3 DNA: TGCAGCGTTGAAGGCCGGACTAGTCTCCCAGATACGCAGTATTTT; CDR3 protein: CSVEGRTSLPDTQYF
clone size: few; V gene: TRBV12-3/TRBV12-4; J gene: TRBJ2-3; D gene: -; CDR3 DNA: TGTGCCAGCAGTCCGAGGACCGCGAGGGGTACGCAGTATTTT; CDR3 protein: CASSPRTARGTQYF
clone size: many; V gene: TRBV7-9; J gene: TRBJ2-5; D gene: TRBD2; CDR3 DNA: TGTGCCAGCAGCTTAGGAGCGGGGGAAGAGACCCAGTACTTC; CDR3 protein: CASSLGAGEETQYF
clone size: many; V gene: TRBV7-3; J gene: TRBJ2-3; D gene: TRBD1; CDR3 DNA: TGTGCCAGCAGCTCAGCCCCTTACAGGGGGTTCACAGATACGCAGTATTTT; CDR3 protein: CASSSAPYRGFTDTQYF
clone size: many; V gene: TRBV11-2; J gene: TRBJ1-1; D gene: TRBD1; CDR3 DNA: TGTGCCAGCAGCTTAGGGGACAGGGTTCGTGCGAACACTGAAGCTTTCTTT; CDR3 protein: CASSLGDRVRANTEAFF